Following are 14 T cell receptor beta chains from one sample sequenced in a study of shared clonotypes between healthy human individuals. TCRdb's table, derived via immunoSEQ multiplex PCR, lists solely in-frame clones and lacks some. The sample includes millions of clones, more than 90% of them seen just once. The specimen sequenced was naive CD4+ T cells sorted from blood. This sample's subset: CD45RA+ positively selected. Receptors originate from a man between 18 and 29 years old in good health.

V is TRBV25-1 and J is TRBJ2-7; D might be TRBD1 (6 bases). V gave up 4 bases and J gave up 0 bases, with 13 bases separating them. The CDR3 has 15 amino acids. The germline CDR1 and CDR2 sequences are MGHDK and SYGVNS. The CDR3 protein is CASSAITGHSYEQYF. CDR3 sequence (DNA): TGTGCCAGCAGTGCCATAACAGGGCACTCCTACGAGCAGTACTTC.

A single count supports this clone. The rearrangement uses TRBV2 and TRBJ2-7; 10 bases fit TRBD1. This CDR3 region has 14 residues. CDR1 and CDR2 from the germline V gene are SNHLY and FYNNEI. J was trimmed by 3 bases and V by 9 bases; bases with no gene match: 8. In DNA, the CDR3 is TGTGCCAGTGGCACGGGACAGGGGAACTACGAGCAGTACTTC. Residues: CASGTGQGNYEQYF.

The chain has TRBV6-5 and TRBJ2-1; D unclear. This CDR3 has 11 amino acids. Germline CDR1 reads MNHEY; CDR2 reads SVGAGI. The CDR3 loop reads CEPDRDNEQFF. DNA for the CDR3: TGTGAACCCGACCGGGACAATGAGCAGTTCTTC.

V gene TRBV12-5 combines with J gene TRBJ2-7; D possibly corresponds to TRBD2 (5 bases). This CDR3 contains 14 residues. V lost 6 bases to trimming and J lost 6 bases, with 18 bases between them. The germline V gene encodes CDR1 LGHNT and CDR2 FRNRAP. The CDR3 nucleotides read TGTGCTAGTGGCGCTTCTGGGTCAGGAGGCGAGCAGTACTTC. Its protein product is CASGASGSGGEQYF.

This chain links TRBV7-2 with TRBJ2-3; TRBD2 matches 7 bases. CDR3 length equals 15 residues. Germline V gene lookup returns CDR1 SGHTA and CDR2 FQGNSA. V was clipped by 2 bases and J by 5 bases; unmatched bases: 7. In DNA form, the CDR3 reads TGTGCCAGCAGCTTACGAAGCGGGGTGGGAGATACGCAGTATTTT. It specifies CASSLRSGVGDTQYF.

This clone has just one count. This chain links TRBV4-1 with TRBJ2-5; weak D call: TRBD2 (5 bases). This CDR3 region has 19 residues. Trimming shortened V by 4 bases and J by 6 bases, and 30 bases separated the two germline ends. CDR1 is MGHRA and CDR2 is YSYEKL in the germline V gene. For the CDR3, the DNA is TGCGCCAGCAGCCGCGAATGGGTACCAGCGGTTTCTACGCAACAGACCCAGTACTTC. Translation: CASSREWVPAVSTQQTQYF.

In its sample, this clone was seen a few times. V and J are TRBV2 and TRBJ1-1, with D uncertain. This CDR3 is built from 14 residues. V was clipped by 6 bases and J by 1 base, with 12 bases between them. Per germline, CDR1 SNHLY and CDR2 FYNNEI. CDR3 amino acids: CASRVRFPNTEAFF. The CDR3 DNA follows: TGTGCCAGCAGGGTTAGGTTTCCGAACACTGAAGCTTTCTTT.

A note on this clone: This CDR3 is also generated by other DNA sequences in the sample. This chain joins TRBV12-5 and TRBJ2-3; D is perhaps TRBD2 (6 bases). Germline-derived CDR1 and CDR2 are LGHNT and FRNRAP. The V end lost 6 bases, the J end lost 2 bases, and 6 bases lay between the germline ends. There are 12 residues in the CDR3. The CDR3 spells CASGRDTDTQYF. In DNA form, the CDR3 reads TGTGCTAGTGGGCGGGACACAGATACGCAGTATTTT.

The chain is built from TRBV19 and TRBJ2-1; D is uncertain. CDR3 length equals 13 residues. With 6 bases removed from V and 9 bases from J, the gap between germline ends came to 15 bases. The V gene's germline CDR1 is LNHDA and CDR2 SQIVND (reference sequence). This chain's CDR3 is CASSPLQASEQFF. CDR3 nucleotides: TGTGCCAGTAGCCCCCTCCAAGCCAGTGAGCAGTTCTTC.

The V call is TRBV7-2, the J call TRBJ2-2, with 9 bases that match TRBD2. The CDR3 contains 17 residues. From germline, CDR1 is SGHTA and CDR2 FQGNSA. V lost 8 bases to trimming and J lost 7 bases; unmatched junction nucleotides: 17. The CDR3: CASRAGGGRASGGELFF. In DNA form, the CDR3 reads TGTGCCAGCCGCGCCGGAGGCGGGAGGGCCTCGGGCGGGGAGCTGTTTTTT.

In regard to this clone: Other DNA sequences in the same sample also yield this CDR3. The rearrangement links TRBV7-9 to TRBJ2-3; D unclear. V dropped 3 bases and J dropped 3 bases, with 7 bases sitting between them. The CDR3 is 13 amino acids. Germline-derived CDR1 and CDR2 are SEHNR and FQNEAQ (reference sequence). The CDR3 DNA reads as TGTGCCAGCAGCTTGGTGGGAACAGATACGCAGTATTTT. Encoded protein: CASSLVGTDTQYF.

The rearrangement links TRBV10-2 to TRBJ1-6; 9 nucleotides align to TRBD1. CDR1 is WSHSY and CDR2 is SAAADI in the germline V gene. With 2 bases clipped from V and 7 bases from J, the junction kept 12 bases outside the gene matches. The CDR3 contains 18 residues. CDR3 loop: CASSETGTGRNGNSPLHF. The CDR3, as DNA: TGCGCCAGCAGTGAGACTGGGACAGGGCGGAATGGGAATTCACCCCTCCACTTT.

This chain uses TRBV10-3 with TRBJ2-3; 11 bases are shared with TRBD2. The CDR3 contains 16 residues. With 2 bases clipped from V and 2 bases from J, the junction kept 3 bases outside the gene matches. Germline values: CDR1 ENHRY, CDR2 SYGVKD. CDR3 residues: CAISERTSGFTDTQYF. DNA for the CDR3: TGTGCCATCAGTGAGAGGACTAGCGGGTTCACAGATACGCAGTATTTT.

On this clone: Additional DNA sequences in this sample encode the identical CDR3. The V and J genes are TRBV18 and TRBJ1-6; 9 bases agree with TRBD1. Germline CDR1 and CDR2: KGHSH and LQKENI. The CDR3 spans 14 residues. The trim removed 3 bases at V and 9 bases at J, leaving 3 bases unmatched. CDR3 DNA: TGTGCCAGCTCACCGGGACAGGGTGGTTCACCCCTCCACTTT. Translated, it gives CASSPGQGGSPLHF.